These T cell receptor beta chains were read from a single sample in a study of T-cell reconstitution after alpha-beta-depleted transplantation in children. Via MiXCR, TCRdb re-called the PCR reads, giving one row per CDR3 protein. The sample includes 490,000 or so distinct CDR3 sequences, approximately 12% of them seen just once. This material consisted of PBMCs from the stem cell graft donor, taken from the stem cell graft. These receptors came from a human donor who donated a stem cell graft to a child with combined immunodeficiency. CDR3s include the opening cysteine and the closing phenylalanine or tryptophan. The D gene is left open where the match is weak. For some rows the clone size is stated as once, few or many, or as a class when expanded; others skip it.

CDR3 DNA: TGTGCCAGCAGTCTCAGGGGGCAGAACACCGGGGAGCTGTTTTTT
CDR3 protein: CASSLRGQNTGELFF
V gene: TRBV27
J gene: TRBJ2-2
D gene: TRBD1
clone size: many

CDR3 DNA: TGTGCCAGCAGTGAAGATACGGGTCGCTCAGGCTATGGCTACACCTTC
CDR3 protein: CASSEDTGRSGYGYTF
V gene: TRBV2
J gene: TRBJ1-2
D gene: -
clone size: -

CDR3 DNA: TGTGCCAGCAGTTTTGGACAGGGAGGTCAGCCCCAGCATTTT
CDR3 protein: CASSFGQGGQPQHF
V gene: TRBV6-5
J gene: TRBJ1-5
D gene: TRBD1
clone size: many

CDR3 DNA: TGTGCCAGCAGCCAAGAAAAGCAACTGTTTTTT
CDR3 protein: CASSQEKQLFF
V gene: TRBV3-1
J gene: TRBJ1-4
D gene: -
clone size: few

CDR3 DNA: TGTGCCAGCAGCTTAGTCGGCAGGGGGTTAGAGCAGTACTTC
CDR3 protein: CASSLVGRGLEQYF
V gene: TRBV7-2
J gene: TRBJ2-7
D gene: TRBD1
clone size: few

CDR3 DNA: TGCGCCAGCAGCCAAGGGGGTTTGGGGTACACCGGGGAGCTGTTTTTT
CDR3 protein: CASSQGGLGYTGELFF
V gene: TRBV4-3
J gene: TRBJ2-2
D gene: -
clone size: -

CDR3 DNA: TGTGCCAGCAGCCGTGGGAGAGGAGAGACCCAGTACTTC
CDR3 protein: CASSRGRGETQYF
V gene: TRBV12-3/TRBV12-4
J gene: TRBJ2-5
D gene: -
clone size: many

CDR3 DNA: TGTGCCACCGGCCCGTCGTCTTTGGATGAGCAGTTCTTC
CDR3 protein: CATGPSSLDEQFF
V gene: TRBV24-1
J gene: TRBJ2-1
D gene: -
clone size: few

CDR3 DNA: TGTGCCAGCATTGGGGGGGCGGGGGACGAGCAGTACTTC
CDR3 protein: CASIGGAGDEQYF
V gene: TRBV27
J gene: TRBJ2-7
D gene: -
clone size: few

CDR3 DNA: TGTGCCAGCAGTCTCGGACAGGGTTTCGAGCAGTACTTC
CDR3 protein: CASSLGQGFEQYF
V gene: TRBV12-3/TRBV12-4
J gene: TRBJ2-7
D gene: TRBD1
clone size: few

CDR3 DNA: TGCGCCAGCAGCCAAGATCGTGGTGGGGTGCAGTACTTC
CDR3 protein: CASSQDRGGVQYF
V gene: TRBV4-3
J gene: TRBJ2-7
D gene: -
clone size: few

CDR3 DNA: TGTGCCAGCAGTTTTGGGGGCGCGGGCAATCAGCCCCAGCATTTT
CDR3 protein: CASSFGGAGNQPQHF
V gene: TRBV12-3/TRBV12-4
J gene: TRBJ1-5
D gene: -
clone size: many

CDR3 DNA: TGTGCCAGCAGTACCCCATGGGAGACCCAGTACTTC
CDR3 protein: CASSTPWETQYF
V gene: TRBV6-5
J gene: TRBJ2-5
D gene: -
clone size: -

CDR3 DNA: TGTGCCAGCAGCCTTAAGCTGACTAGCGGCAATACGCAGTATTTT
CDR3 protein: CASSLKLTSGNTQYF
V gene: TRBV4-2
J gene: TRBJ2-3
D gene: TRBD2
clone size: -

CDR3 DNA: TGTGCCAGCAGCCCCAGGGGCGATAATGAAAAACTGTTTTTT
CDR3 protein: CASSPRGDNEKLFF
V gene: TRBV7-9
J gene: TRBJ1-4
D gene: -
clone size: many